What follows are 5 T cell receptor beta chains derived from one specimen sequenced in a study of blood T cell repertoires in COVID-19. Profiling relied on immunoSEQ multiplex PCR, and the TCRdb table lists in-frame clones only, not all of them. The table records some 260,000 clones, 88% of them present only once. The sample taken for sequencing was peripheral blood. These receptors were collected from a woman aged 25 to 39 with acute or convalescent COVID-19.

The rearrangement joins TRBV6-1 to TRBJ2-3; 7 positions match TRBD1. CDR3 length: 15 residues. From germline, CDR1 is MNHNS and CDR2 SASEGT. J lost 3 bases, V lost 2 bases, and 5 bases had no gene match. In DNA form, the CDR3 reads TGTGCCAGCAGTGAATGGACAGGTGGAACAGATACGCAGTATTTT. Encoded protein: CASSEWTGGTDTQYF.

The rearrangement uses TRBV3-1 (or the pseudogene TRBV3-2) and TRBJ1-1; 7 bases map to TRBD1. The CDR3 runs to 14 residues. The trim removed 1 base at V and 5 bases at J, leaving 4 bases unmatched. CDR1 is LGHDT and CDR2 is YNNKEL in the germline V gene (reference sequence). In nucleotides, the CDR3 is TGTGCCAGCAGCCAAGGCAGGGGGAAGACTGAAGCTTTCTTT. It encodes CASSQGRGKTEAFF.

The V gene is TRBV21-1, the J gene TRBJ2-7; no check of the table's D call, TRBD2, against the DNA was made. TRBV21-1 constitutes a pseudogene. This CDR3 region has 16 residues. The CDR3: CASSKTRAGRSYEQYF. The CDR3 DNA follows: TGTGCCAGCAGCAAGACTCGAGCGGGAAGGTCCTACGAGCAGTACTTC.

The chain's CDR3 is CSVEGGRADTQYF. The CDR3 region has the DNA TGCAGCGTTGAAGGCGGGAGGGCAGATACGCAGTATTTT. The chain combines TRBV29-1 with TRBJ2-3; 9 bases are shared with TRBD2. J gave up 4 bases and V 1 base, and 0 bases lay outside the gene matches. Per germline, CDR1 SQVTM and CDR2 ANQGSEA. This CDR3 is 13 amino acids long.

The CDR3 loop reads CASSELAGDQETQYF. CDR3 in DNA: TGTGCCAGCAGTGAACTAGCGGGAGATCAAGAGACCCAGTACTTC. V gene TRBV6-4 combines with J gene TRBJ2-5; 11 bases are a match to TRBD2. V shed 3 bases, J shed 2 bases, and the junction held 2 bases outside the gene matches. This CDR3 contains 15 residues. The germline CDR1 and CDR2 sequences are MRHNA and SNTAGT.